This TCR beta chain derives from a study of blood T cell repertoires in COVID-19. TCRdb's copy holds only in-frame clones and misses some; the assay was immunoSEQ multiplex PCR. The sample carries nearly 95,000 clones, about 74% recorded once. This CDR3 is 16 amino acids long. The V and J ends lost 4 bases and 0 bases respectively, with 11 bases between them. CDR1 and CDR2 (germline): SGDLS, YYNGEE. Sequenced: peripheral blood. The TCR originated in a man in his sixties or seventies with COVID-19, enrolled during active disease. V and J are TRBV9 and TRBJ1-6; no definite D call. CDR3 amino acids: CASSQTLSSYNSPLHF. The CDR3 region has the DNA TGTGCCAGCAGCCAGACTCTGAGCTCCTATAATTCACCCCTCCACTTT.